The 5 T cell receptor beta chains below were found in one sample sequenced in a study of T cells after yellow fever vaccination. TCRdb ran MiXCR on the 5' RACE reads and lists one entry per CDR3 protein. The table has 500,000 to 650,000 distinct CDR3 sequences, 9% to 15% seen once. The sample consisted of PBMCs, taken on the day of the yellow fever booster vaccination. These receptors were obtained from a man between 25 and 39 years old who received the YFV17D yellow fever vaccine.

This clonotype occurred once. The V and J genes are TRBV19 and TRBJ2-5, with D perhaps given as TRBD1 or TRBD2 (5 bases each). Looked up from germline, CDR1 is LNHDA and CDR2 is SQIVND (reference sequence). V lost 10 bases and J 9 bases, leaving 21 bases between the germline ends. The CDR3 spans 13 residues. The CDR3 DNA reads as TGTGCCACTAAGGGGACGGGGAACGCGGCCCAGTACTTC. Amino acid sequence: CATKGTGNAAQYF.

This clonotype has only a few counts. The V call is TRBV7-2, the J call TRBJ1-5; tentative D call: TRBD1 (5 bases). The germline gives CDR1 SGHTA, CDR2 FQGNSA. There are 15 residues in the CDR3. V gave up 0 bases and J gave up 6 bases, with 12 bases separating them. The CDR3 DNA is TGTGCCAGCAGCTTAGCCACGGGGGTGGGTCAGCCCCAGCATTTT. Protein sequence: CASSLATGVGQPQHF.

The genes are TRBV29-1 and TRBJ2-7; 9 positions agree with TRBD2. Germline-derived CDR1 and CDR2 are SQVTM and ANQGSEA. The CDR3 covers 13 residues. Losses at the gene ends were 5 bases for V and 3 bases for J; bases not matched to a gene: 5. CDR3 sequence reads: CSVWTSDNYEQYF. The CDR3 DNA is TGCAGCGTTTGGACTAGCGACAACTACGAGCAGTACTTC.

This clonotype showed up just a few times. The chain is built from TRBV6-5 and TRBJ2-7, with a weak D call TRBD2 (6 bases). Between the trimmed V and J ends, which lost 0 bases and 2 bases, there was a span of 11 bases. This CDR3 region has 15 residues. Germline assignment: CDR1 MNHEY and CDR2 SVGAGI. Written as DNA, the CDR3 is TGTGCCAGCAGTTACTCGAGGGCTAGCGCCTACGAGCAGTACTTC. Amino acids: CASSYSRASAYEQYF.

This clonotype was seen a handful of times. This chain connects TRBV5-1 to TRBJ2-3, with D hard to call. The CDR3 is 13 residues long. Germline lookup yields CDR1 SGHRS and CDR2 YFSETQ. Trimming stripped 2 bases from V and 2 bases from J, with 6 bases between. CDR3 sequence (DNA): TGCGCCAGCAGCTTTCTTTACACAGATACGCAGTATTTT. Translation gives CASSFLYTDTQYF.